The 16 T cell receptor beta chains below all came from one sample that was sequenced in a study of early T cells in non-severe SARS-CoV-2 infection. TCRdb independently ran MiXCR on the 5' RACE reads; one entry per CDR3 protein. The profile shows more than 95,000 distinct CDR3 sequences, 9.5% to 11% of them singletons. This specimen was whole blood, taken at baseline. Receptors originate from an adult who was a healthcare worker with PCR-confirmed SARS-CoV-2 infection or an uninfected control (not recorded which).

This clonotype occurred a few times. The CDR3 DNA is TGTGCCAGCAGCCCGTCGGGAGGGTATTCACCCCTCCACTTT. This translates into CASSPSGGYSPLHF. This rearrangement joins TRBV6-6 to TRBJ1-6, with D unclear. Trimming took 6 bases from V and 8 from J, leaving 14 bases between them. This CDR3 is built from 14 residues. CDR1 and CDR2 (germline): MNHNY, SVGAGI (reference sequence).

CDR3 coding DNA: TGTGCCATCAGAGTCGGACAGGGGGGATATGGCTACACCTTC. This gives the protein CAIRVGQGGYGYTF. This chain links TRBV10-3 with TRBJ1-2, with TRBD1 matching 10 bases. The CDR3 has 14 amino acids. Germline CDR1 and CDR2: ENHRY and SYGVKD. The junction had 6 bases not matched to a gene; V was cut back by 6 bases and J by 5 bases.

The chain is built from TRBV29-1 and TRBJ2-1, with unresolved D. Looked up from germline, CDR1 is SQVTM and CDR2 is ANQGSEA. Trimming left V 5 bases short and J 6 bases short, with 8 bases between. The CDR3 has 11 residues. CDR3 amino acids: CSVLLRNEQFF. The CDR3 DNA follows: TGCAGCGTTCTACTGCGCAATGAGCAGTTCTTC.

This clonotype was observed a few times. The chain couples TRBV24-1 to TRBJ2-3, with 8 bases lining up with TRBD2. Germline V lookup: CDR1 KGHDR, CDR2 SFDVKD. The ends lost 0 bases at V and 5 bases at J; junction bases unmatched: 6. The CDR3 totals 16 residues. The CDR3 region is CATSDLPAGGLDTQYF. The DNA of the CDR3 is TGTGCCACCAGTGATTTGCCGGCGGGGGGACTAGATACGCAGTATTTT.

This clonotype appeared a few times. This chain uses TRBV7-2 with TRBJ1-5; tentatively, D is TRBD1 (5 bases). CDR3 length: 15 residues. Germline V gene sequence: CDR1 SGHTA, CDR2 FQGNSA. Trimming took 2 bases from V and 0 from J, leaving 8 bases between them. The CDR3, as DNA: TGTGCCAGCAGCTTATACAGGAGTAGCAATCAGCCCCAGCATTTT. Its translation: CASSLYRSSNQPQHF.

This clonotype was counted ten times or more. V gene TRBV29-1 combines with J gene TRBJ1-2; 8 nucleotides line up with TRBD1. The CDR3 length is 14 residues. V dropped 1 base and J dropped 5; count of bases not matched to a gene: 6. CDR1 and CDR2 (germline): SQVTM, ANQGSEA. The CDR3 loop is CSVEVDRALYGYTF. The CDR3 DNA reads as TGCAGCGTTGAAGTGGACAGGGCCCTATATGGCTACACCTTC.

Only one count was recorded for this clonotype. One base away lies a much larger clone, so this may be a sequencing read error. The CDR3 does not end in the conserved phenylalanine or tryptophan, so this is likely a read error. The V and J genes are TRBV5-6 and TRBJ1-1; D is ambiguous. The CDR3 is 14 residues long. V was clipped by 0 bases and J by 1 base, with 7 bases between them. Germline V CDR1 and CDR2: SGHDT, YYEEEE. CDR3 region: CASSLAPANTEAFL. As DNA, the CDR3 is TGTGCCAGCAGCTTGGCCCCAGCGAACACTGAAGCTTTCCTT.

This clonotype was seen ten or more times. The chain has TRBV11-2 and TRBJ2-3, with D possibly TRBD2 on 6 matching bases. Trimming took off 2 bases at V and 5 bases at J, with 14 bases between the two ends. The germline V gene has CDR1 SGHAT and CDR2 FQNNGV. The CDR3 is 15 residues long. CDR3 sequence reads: CASSLSPGAGDTQYF. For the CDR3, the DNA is TGTGCCAGCAGCTTATCCCCCGGAGCGGGAGATACGCAGTATTTT.

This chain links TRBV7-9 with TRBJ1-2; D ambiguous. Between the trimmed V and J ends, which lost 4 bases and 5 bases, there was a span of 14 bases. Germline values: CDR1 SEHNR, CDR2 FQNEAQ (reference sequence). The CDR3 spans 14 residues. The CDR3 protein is CASSSNLPTYGYTF. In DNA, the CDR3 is TGTGCCAGCAGCTCCAACCTGCCCACTTATGGCTACACCTTC.

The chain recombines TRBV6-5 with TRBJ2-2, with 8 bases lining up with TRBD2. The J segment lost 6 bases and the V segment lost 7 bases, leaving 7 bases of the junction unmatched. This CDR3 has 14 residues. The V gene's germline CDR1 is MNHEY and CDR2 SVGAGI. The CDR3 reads CASTRTGGAGELFF. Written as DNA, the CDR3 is TGTGCCAGCACCCGGACGGGGGGGGCCGGGGAGCTGTTTTTT.

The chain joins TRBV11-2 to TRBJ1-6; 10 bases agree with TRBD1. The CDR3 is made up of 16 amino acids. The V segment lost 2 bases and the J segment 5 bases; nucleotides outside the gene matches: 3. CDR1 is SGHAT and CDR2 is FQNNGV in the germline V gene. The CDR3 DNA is TGTGCCAGCAGCTTAAGGACAGGGGGAGATAATTCACCCCTCCACTTT. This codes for CASSLRTGGDNSPLHF.

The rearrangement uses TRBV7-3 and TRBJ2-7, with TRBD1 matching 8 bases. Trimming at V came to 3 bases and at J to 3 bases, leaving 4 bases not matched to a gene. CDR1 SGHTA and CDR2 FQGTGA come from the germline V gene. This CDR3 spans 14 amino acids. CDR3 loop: CASSFQGAGYEQYF. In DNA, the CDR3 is TGTGCCAGCAGCTTTCAGGGGGCTGGCTACGAGCAGTACTTC.

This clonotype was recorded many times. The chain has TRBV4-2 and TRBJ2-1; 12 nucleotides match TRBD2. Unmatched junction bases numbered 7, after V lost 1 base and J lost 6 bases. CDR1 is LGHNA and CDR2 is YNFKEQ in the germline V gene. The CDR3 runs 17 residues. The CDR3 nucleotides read TGTGCCAGCAGCCAAGGATGGACTAGCGGGGTTTTCAATGAGCAGTTCTTC. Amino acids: CASSQGWTSGVFNEQFF.

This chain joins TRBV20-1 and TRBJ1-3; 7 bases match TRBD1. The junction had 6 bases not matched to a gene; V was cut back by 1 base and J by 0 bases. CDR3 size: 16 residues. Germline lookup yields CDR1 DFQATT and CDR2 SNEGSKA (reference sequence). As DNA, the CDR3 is TGCAGTGCTAGAGGGCTACAGGGGAACTCTGGAAACACCATATATTTT. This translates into CSARGLQGNSGNTIYF.

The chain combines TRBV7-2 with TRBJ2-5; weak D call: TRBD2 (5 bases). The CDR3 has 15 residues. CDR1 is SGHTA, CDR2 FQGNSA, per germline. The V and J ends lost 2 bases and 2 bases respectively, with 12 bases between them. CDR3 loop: CASSLWASSQETQYF. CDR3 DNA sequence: TGTGCCAGCAGCTTATGGGCTAGCAGTCAAGAGACCCAGTACTTC.

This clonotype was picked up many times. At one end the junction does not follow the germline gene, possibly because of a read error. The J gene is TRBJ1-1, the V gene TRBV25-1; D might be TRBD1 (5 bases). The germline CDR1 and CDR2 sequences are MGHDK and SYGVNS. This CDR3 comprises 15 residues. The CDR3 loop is CASSENGGLDTEAFF. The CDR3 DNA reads TGTGCCAGCAGTGAAAATGGGGGTCTGGACACTGAAGCTTTTTTT.